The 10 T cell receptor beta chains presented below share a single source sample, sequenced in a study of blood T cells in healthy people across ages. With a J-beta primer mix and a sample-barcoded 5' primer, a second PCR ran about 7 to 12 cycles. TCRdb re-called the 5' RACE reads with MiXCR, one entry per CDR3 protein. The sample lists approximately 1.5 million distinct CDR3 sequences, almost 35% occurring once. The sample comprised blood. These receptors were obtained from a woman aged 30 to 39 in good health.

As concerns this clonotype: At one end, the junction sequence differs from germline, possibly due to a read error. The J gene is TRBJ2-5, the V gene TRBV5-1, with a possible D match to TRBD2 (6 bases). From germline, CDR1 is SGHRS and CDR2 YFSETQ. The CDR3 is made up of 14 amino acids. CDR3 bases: TGCGCCAGCGGCTTGGAGGGTCGGCAGGAGACCCAGTACTTC. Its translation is CASGLEGRQETQYF.

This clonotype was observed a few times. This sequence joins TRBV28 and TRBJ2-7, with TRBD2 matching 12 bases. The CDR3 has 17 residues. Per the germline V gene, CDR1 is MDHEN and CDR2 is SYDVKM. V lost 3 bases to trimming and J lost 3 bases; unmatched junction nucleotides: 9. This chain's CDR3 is CASSLRLGLAGDYEQYF. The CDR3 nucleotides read TGTGCCAGCAGTTTGAGGTTGGGACTAGCGGGCGACTACGAGCAGTACTTC.

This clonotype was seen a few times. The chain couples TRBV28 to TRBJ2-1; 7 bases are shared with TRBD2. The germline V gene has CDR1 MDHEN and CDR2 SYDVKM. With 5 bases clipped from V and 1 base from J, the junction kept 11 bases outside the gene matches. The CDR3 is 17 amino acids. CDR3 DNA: TGTGCCAGCAGTCCCAGCTGGGGCGGGAGTTCCTACAATGAGCAGTTCTTC. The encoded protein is CASSPSWGGSSYNEQFF.

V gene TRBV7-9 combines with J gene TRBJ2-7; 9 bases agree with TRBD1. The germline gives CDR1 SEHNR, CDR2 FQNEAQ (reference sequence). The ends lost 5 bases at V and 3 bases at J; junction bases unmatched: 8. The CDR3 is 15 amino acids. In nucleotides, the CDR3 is TGTGCCAGCAGCACCACGGGACAGGGTTTCTACGAGCAGTACTTC. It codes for CASSTTGQGFYEQYF.

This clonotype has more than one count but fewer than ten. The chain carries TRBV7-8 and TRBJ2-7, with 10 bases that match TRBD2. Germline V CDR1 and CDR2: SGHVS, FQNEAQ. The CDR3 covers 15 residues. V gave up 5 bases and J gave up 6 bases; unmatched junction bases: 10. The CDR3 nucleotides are TGTGCCAGCAGCCCCACGCAGCGGGAGGGTGGCGAGCAGTACTTC. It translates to CASSPTQREGGEQYF.

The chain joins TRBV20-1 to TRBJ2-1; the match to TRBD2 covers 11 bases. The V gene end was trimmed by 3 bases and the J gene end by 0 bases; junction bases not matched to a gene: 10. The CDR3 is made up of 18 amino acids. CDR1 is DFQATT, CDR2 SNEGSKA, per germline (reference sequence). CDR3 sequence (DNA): TGCAGTGCTAGCATTGGGCTAGCGGGGGGCAGCTCCTACAATGAGCAGTTCTTC. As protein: CSASIGLAGGSSYNEQFF.

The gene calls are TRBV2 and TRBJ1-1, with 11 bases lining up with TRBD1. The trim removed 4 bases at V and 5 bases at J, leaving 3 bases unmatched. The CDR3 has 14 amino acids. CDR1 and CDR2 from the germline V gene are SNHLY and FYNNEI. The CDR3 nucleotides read TGTGCCAGCAGTGGGACAGGGGGCATGACTGAAGCTTTCTTT. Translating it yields CASSGTGGMTEAFF.

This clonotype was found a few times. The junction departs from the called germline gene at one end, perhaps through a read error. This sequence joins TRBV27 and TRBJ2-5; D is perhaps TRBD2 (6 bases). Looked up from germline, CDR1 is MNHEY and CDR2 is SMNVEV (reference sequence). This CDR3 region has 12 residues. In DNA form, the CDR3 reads TGTGTCAGCCGACAGAAGGGAGGGACCCAGTACTTC. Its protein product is CVSRQKGGTQYF.

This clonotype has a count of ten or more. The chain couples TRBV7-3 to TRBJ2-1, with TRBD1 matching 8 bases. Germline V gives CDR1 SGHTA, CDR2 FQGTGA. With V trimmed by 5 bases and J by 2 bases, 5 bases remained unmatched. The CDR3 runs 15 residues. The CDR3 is CASSTGQGPYNEQFF. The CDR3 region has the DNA TGTGCCAGCAGCACCGGACAGGGCCCCTACAATGAGCAGTTCTTC.

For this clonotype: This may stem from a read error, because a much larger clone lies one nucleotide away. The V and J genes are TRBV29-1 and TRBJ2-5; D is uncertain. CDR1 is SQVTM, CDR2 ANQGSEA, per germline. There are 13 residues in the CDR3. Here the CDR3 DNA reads TGCAGCGTTGAAGATGCGAACCAAGAGGCCCAGTACTTC. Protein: CSVEDANQEAQYF. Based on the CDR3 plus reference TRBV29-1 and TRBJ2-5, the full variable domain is SAVISQKPSRDICQRGTSLTIQCQVDSQVTMMFWYRQQPGQSLTLIATANQGSEATYESGFVIDKFPISRPNLTFSTLTVSNMSPEDSSIYLCSVEDANQEAQYFGPGTRLLVL.